This T cell receptor beta chain was retrieved from a study of blood T cell repertoires in COVID-19. Study information: Sites across the United States, Italy and Spain contributed samples from acute and convalescent COVID-19.

Authors' methods: Cell counts per sample came from amplifying reference gene primers. This table comes from immunoSEQ multiplex PCR, and its TCRdb copy is limited to in-frame clones, with some not included. The V and J calls and clone size are taken from that table; D and trimming were inferred from the DNA. The table lists fewer than 350,000 clones, over 75% of them singletons. V dropped 3 bases and J dropped 3; count of bases not matched to a gene: 6. This CDR3 is 15 amino acids long. Germline CDR1 and CDR2: SEHNR and FQNEAQ (reference sequence). This clone is a singleton in its sample. This sequence was found in a man between 18 and 35 years old with active or convalescent COVID-19. The rearrangement links TRBV7-9 to TRBJ2-3; 7 positions agree with TRBD1. The material sequenced was peripheral blood. CDR3 in amino acids: CASSFTGEETDTQYF. In nucleotides, the CDR3 is TGTGCCAGCAGCTTCACAGGGGAAGAGACAGATACGCAGTATTTT.